This entry concerns a single T cell receptor beta chain. This record belongs to a study of T cells in tumors after PD-1 blockade. This table comes from immunoSEQ multiplex PCR, and its TCRdb copy is limited to in-frame clones, with some not included. The sample lists 15,000 or so clones; 82% were seen once. This CDR3 has 13 amino acids. V lost 4 bases and J 5 bases, leaving 11 bases between the germline ends. Germline V gene lookup returns CDR1 MGHRA and CDR2 YSYEKL. The rearrangement uses TRBV4-1 and TRBJ2-5; D might be TRBD2 (6 bases). The sequence was collected from a human donor with basal cell carcinoma. The sequences come from PBMCs, collected after anti-PD-1 treatment. CDR3 DNA: TGCGCCAGCAGCCGGACGGGAGAGGAGACCCAGTACTTC. Its protein is CASSRTGEETQYF.